The rows below give T cell receptor beta chains drawn from one sample of a study of T cells in localized non-small cell lung cancer. Clones were read by immunoSEQ multiplex PCR, and TCRdb kept only the in-frame ones, dropping some. Counted here are approximately 28,000 clones, less than 90% occurring once; the ten biggest clones make up over 12%. The sequencing used peripheral blood, collected before any cancer treatment. The receptors come from a female donor aged 60 or older with stage II squamous cell lung carcinoma. CDR3s include the opening cysteine and the closing phenylalanine or tryptophan. A D gene is named only where the DNA matches it firmly. Clone size is stated in some rows and not others, as once, few, many or a class when expanded.

D gene: .
clone size: .
J gene: TRBJ1-5
CDR3 length: 15
V gene: TRBV6-5
CDR3 DNA: TGTGCCAGCAGGGCCTTAGGGGTAAGCAATCAGCCCCAGCATTTT
CDR3 protein: CASRALGVSNQPQHF

D gene: .
clone size: .
J gene: TRBJ2-3
CDR3 length: 16
V gene: TRBV5-4
CDR3 DNA: TGTGCCAGCAGCTTGAATCCGGGGGCCGGGTCAGATACGCAGTATTTT
CDR3 protein: CASSLNPGAGSDTQYF

D gene: .
clone size: .
J gene: TRBJ1-4
CDR3 length: 15
V gene: TRBV4-3
CDR3 DNA: TGCGCCAGCAGCCAAGAATGGACGCGGAACGAAAAACTGTTTTTT
CDR3 protein: CASSQEWTRNEKLFF

D gene: TRBD1
clone size: once
J gene: TRBJ1-2
CDR3 length: 15
V gene: TRBV30
CDR3 DNA: TGTGCCTGGAGTAGGGACAGGGAGGGGATTAGGAGCTACACCTTC
CDR3 protein: CAWSRDREGIRSYTF

D gene: .
clone size: .
J gene: TRBJ1-6
CDR3 length: 15
V gene: TRBV30
CDR3 DNA: TGTGCCTGGAGTGTATCAGGGTCTAGGAATTCACCCCTCCACTTT
CDR3 protein: CAWSVSGSRNSPLHF

D gene: .
clone size: .
J gene: TRBJ1-5
CDR3 length: 16
V gene: TRBV7-9
CDR3 DNA: TGTGCCAGCAGCTTAGGCACAGTTAGTAACAATCAGCCCCAGCATTTT
CDR3 protein: CASSLGTVSNNQPQHF

D gene: TRBD1
clone size: .
J gene: TRBJ1-1
CDR3 length: 14
V gene: TRBV11-2
CDR3 DNA: TGTGCCAGCAGCCTTCCGGAGGGACAGGGGTCGGCTTTCTTT
CDR3 protein: CASSLPEGQGSAFF

D gene: TRBD1
clone size: .
J gene: TRBJ1-4
CDR3 length: 14
V gene: TRBV5-6
CDR3 DNA: TGTGCCAGCAGCCCTGGGGCAGGGGGAGAGAAACTGTTTTTT
CDR3 protein: CASSPGAGGEKLFF

D gene: TRBD1
clone size: .
J gene: TRBJ1-4
CDR3 length: 17
V gene: TRBV7-2
CDR3 DNA: TGTGCCAGCAGCTCGTCCCAACCCGGGACAGGTGCTGAAAAACTGTTTTTT
CDR3 protein: CASSSSQPGTGAEKLFF

D gene: .
clone size: few
J gene: TRBJ1-1
CDR3 length: 12
V gene: TRBV10-2
CDR3 DNA: TGCGCCAGCAGTGTTTATAACACTGAAGCTTTCTTT
CDR3 protein: CASSVYNTEAFF

D gene: .
clone size: medium-sized
J gene: TRBJ1-5
CDR3 length: 17
V gene: TRBV12-1
CDR3 DNA: TGTGCCAGCAGCCGTCGCCGCCAGGGGGTCTCAAATCAGCCCCAGCATTTT
CDR3 protein: CASSRRRQGVSNQPQHF

D gene: .
clone size: .
J gene: TRBJ2-7
CDR3 length: 14
V gene: TRBV19
CDR3 DNA: TGTGCCAGTAGTATGTCAATCGACAGGTACGAGCAGTACTTC
CDR3 protein: CASSMSIDRYEQYF

D gene: TRBD2
clone size: .
J gene: TRBJ2-5
CDR3 length: 14
V gene: TRBV6-1
CDR3 DNA: TGTGCCAGCAGTGGGTCGGGACTAGGGGGGTCCCAGTACTTC
CDR3 protein: CASSGSGLGGSQYF

D gene: TRBD2
clone size: .
J gene: TRBJ2-3
CDR3 length: 18
V gene: TRBV19
CDR3 DNA: TGTGCCAGTAGTATCGGGCTAGCGGGGGGCCACCAGGAAGATACGCAGTATTTT
CDR3 protein: CASSIGLAGGHQEDTQYF

D gene: .
clone size: once
J gene: TRBJ2-3
CDR3 length: 18
V gene: TRBV11-1
CDR3 DNA: TGTGCCAGCAGCCCCAACGGGGCCCATATGGATAGCACAGATACGCAGTATTTT
CDR3 protein: CASSPNGAHMDSTDTQYF

D gene: .
clone size: .
J gene: TRBJ1-2
CDR3 length: 15
V gene: TRBV5-4
CDR3 DNA: TGTGCCAGCAGCTCCTCTCCGGACAGTCGCTATGGCTACACCTTC
CDR3 protein: CASSSSPDSRYGYTF

D gene: .
clone size: .
J gene: TRBJ1-1
CDR3 length: 12
V gene: TRBV27
CDR3 DNA: TGTGCCAGCACCACGGGGGACACTGAAGCTTTCTTT
CDR3 protein: CASTTGDTEAFF

D gene: .
clone size: .
J gene: TRBJ2-2
CDR3 length: 14
V gene: TRBV6-5
CDR3 DNA: TGTGCCAGCAGTTCCCCAAGGAAGGCCGGGGAGCTGTTTTTT
CDR3 protein: CASSSPRKAGELFF

D gene: TRBD1
clone size: .
J gene: TRBJ1-5
CDR3 length: 15
V gene: TRBV19
CDR3 DNA: TGTGCCAGTAGTAAAACAGGGGTAGGCAATCAGCCCCAGCATTTT
CDR3 protein: CASSKTGVGNQPQHF

D gene: TRBD2
clone size: .
J gene: TRBJ2-7
CDR3 length: 15
V gene: TRBV5-1
CDR3 DNA: TGCGCCAGCAGCTTCCTAGCGGGAGGGTTTGACGAGCAGTACTTC
CDR3 protein: CASSFLAGGFDEQYF

D gene: TRBD2
clone size: .
J gene: TRBJ2-1
CDR3 length: 12
V gene: TRBV19
CDR3 DNA: TGTGCCAGTATAGGACTAGCGTATGAGCAGTTCTTC
CDR3 protein: CASIGLAYEQFF

D gene: TRBD1
clone size: .
J gene: TRBJ1-5
CDR3 length: 15
V gene: TRBV5-6
CDR3 DNA: TGTGCCAGCAGCACTTTGGGGACAGTAGAACAGCCCCAGCATTTT
CDR3 protein: CASSTLGTVEQPQHF

D gene: TRBD2
clone size: .
J gene: TRBJ2-5
CDR3 length: 16
V gene: TRBV18
CDR3 DNA: TGTGCCAGCTCACCTATAAGACTAGCGGGGACGGAGACCCAGTACTTC
CDR3 protein: CASSPIRLAGTETQYF

D gene: .
clone size: .
J gene: TRBJ1-2
CDR3 length: 13
V gene: TRBV6-6
CDR3 DNA: TGTGCCAGCAGTCCCGACATTAACTATGGCTACACCTTC
CDR3 protein: CASSPDINYGYTF

D gene: TRBD2
clone size: .
J gene: TRBJ2-7
CDR3 length: 13
V gene: TRBV7-7
CDR3 DNA: TGTGCCAGCAGCTCGACTAGCGGGGGGGAGCAGTACTTC
CDR3 protein: CASSSTSGGEQYF

D gene: .
clone size: .
J gene: TRBJ2-3
CDR3 length: 13
V gene: TRBV6-1
CDR3 DNA: TGTGCCAGCAGTGAAATCTGGACAGACACGCAGTATTTT
CDR3 protein: CASSEIWTDTQYF

D gene: TRBD2
clone size: .
J gene: TRBJ2-1
CDR3 length: 13
V gene: TRBV29-1
CDR3 DNA: TGCAGCCACGGGACTAGCGGTTACAATGAGCAGTTCTTC
CDR3 protein: CSHGTSGYNEQFF

D gene: .
clone size: .
J gene: TRBJ1-2
CDR3 length: 14
V gene: TRBV2
CDR3 DNA: TGTGCCAGCAGTGAAGCGGGCTATGGGGGTGGCTACACCTTC
CDR3 protein: CASSEAGYGGGYTF

D gene: .
clone size: .
J gene: TRBJ2-2
CDR3 length: 15
V gene: TRBV5-1
CDR3 DNA: TGCGCCAGCAGCTCGGGACCTCTTCACACCGGGGAGCTGTTTTTT
CDR3 protein: CASSSGPLHTGELFF

D gene: .
clone size: .
J gene: TRBJ1-5
CDR3 length: 15
V gene: TRBV19
CDR3 DNA: TGTGCCAGTAGTCCACAGGGATATAGCAATCAGCCCCAGCATTTT
CDR3 protein: CASSPQGYSNQPQHF

D gene: .
clone size: .
J gene: TRBJ1-1
CDR3 length: 14
V gene: TRBV5-4
CDR3 DNA: TGTGCCTTGCGCGGGGGGGGATTAAACACTGAAGCTTTCTTT
CDR3 protein: CALRGGGLNTEAFF

D gene: .
clone size: .
J gene: TRBJ1-6
CDR3 length: 16
V gene: TRBV5-1
CDR3 DNA: TGCGCCAGCAGCTTGGATGGGGGCGCGGGGAATTCACCCCTCCACTTT
CDR3 protein: CASSLDGGAGNSPLHF

D gene: .
clone size: .
J gene: TRBJ1-5
CDR3 length: 13
V gene: TRBV27
CDR3 DNA: TGTGCCAGCAGTTCCTCCCGCGGGGAGCCCCAGCATTTT
CDR3 protein: CASSSSRGEPQHF

D gene: TRBD2
clone size: .
J gene: TRBJ2-5
CDR3 length: 16
V gene: TRBV5-8
CDR3 DNA: TGTGCCAGCAGCTTGTCGGTACTAGCGGGGGAAGAGACCCAGTACTTC
CDR3 protein: CASSLSVLAGEETQYF

D gene: .
clone size: .
J gene: TRBJ2-2
CDR3 length: 14
V gene: TRBV27
CDR3 DNA: TGTGCCAGCAGAGGACAACCGAACACCGGGGAGCTGTTTTTT
CDR3 protein: CASRGQPNTGELFF

D gene: .
clone size: .
J gene: TRBJ1-2
CDR3 length: 13
V gene: TRBV7-9
CDR3 DNA: TGTGCCAGCAGCTTCGGGGATATCTATGGCTACACCTTC
CDR3 protein: CASSFGDIYGYTF

D gene: .
clone size: .
J gene: TRBJ1-2
CDR3 length: 12
V gene: TRBV11-2
CDR3 DNA: TGTGCCAGCAGCTCGACAGAATATGGCTACACCTTC
CDR3 protein: CASSSTEYGYTF

D gene: TRBD1
clone size: few
J gene: TRBJ2-3
CDR3 length: 15
V gene: TRBV18
CDR3 DNA: TGTGCCAGCTCCCTAACAGGGGTTAGCACAGATACGCAGTATTTT
CDR3 protein: CASSLTGVSTDTQYF

D gene: TRBD1
clone size: .
J gene: TRBJ1-4
CDR3 length: 15
V gene: TRBV19
CDR3 DNA: TGTGCCAGTCGGGACAGGGATCAGGCTAATGAAAAACTGTTTTTT
CDR3 protein: CASRDRDQANEKLFF

D gene: TRBD1
clone size: .
J gene: TRBJ1-2
CDR3 length: 13
V gene: TRBV5-4
CDR3 DNA: TGTGCCAGCAGCTTACTGGGGGACAGCGTCAACACCTTC
CDR3 protein: CASSLLGDSVNTF

D gene: .
clone size: .
J gene: TRBJ1-4
CDR3 length: 14
V gene: TRBV28
CDR3 DNA: TGTGCCAGCAGTTTAGGGGACATGGAAGAAAAACTGTTTTTT
CDR3 protein: CASSLGDMEEKLFF

D gene: TRBD2
clone size: .
J gene: TRBJ2-3
CDR3 length: 14
V gene: TRBV5-1
CDR3 DNA: TGCGCCAGCAGCCCTGGGACTAGTGCGGATACGCAGTATTTT
CDR3 protein: CASSPGTSADTQYF

D gene: .
clone size: .
J gene: TRBJ1-2
CDR3 length: 14
V gene: TRBV6-4
CDR3 DNA: TGTGCCAGCAGTGACGGCGACAGCTACTATGGCTACACCTTC
CDR3 protein: CASSDGDSYYGYTF

D gene: TRBD1
clone size: .
J gene: TRBJ2-2
CDR3 length: 16
V gene: TRBV5-1
CDR3 DNA: TGCGCCAGCAGCCACGGGACAGGGGGCGAGTTTGAGGAGCTGTTTTTT
CDR3 protein: CASSHGTGGEFEELFF

D gene: .
clone size: .
J gene: TRBJ1-2
CDR3 length: 12
V gene: TRBV6-4
CDR3 DNA: TGTGCCAGCAGTGACGGCACCTATGGCTACACCTTC
CDR3 protein: CASSDGTYGYTF

D gene: .
clone size: .
J gene: TRBJ1-2
CDR3 length: 12
V gene: TRBV7-2
CDR3 DNA: TGTGCCAGCAGCTTAGGTGGGACTGGCTACACCTTC
CDR3 protein: CASSLGGTGYTF

D gene: .
clone size: .
J gene: TRBJ1-2
CDR3 length: 13
V gene: TRBV7-9
CDR3 DNA: TGTGCCAGCAGAGGAGGGGCCGCGGTCGACTACACCTTC
CDR3 protein: CASRGGAAVDYTF

D gene: .
clone size: .
J gene: TRBJ2-7
CDR3 length: 12
V gene: TRBV5-5
CDR3 DNA: TGTGCCAGCAGCTTGCCCTCCTACGAGCAGTACTTC
CDR3 protein: CASSLPSYEQYF

D gene: TRBD1
clone size: .
J gene: TRBJ1-5
CDR3 length: 13
V gene: TRBV29-1
CDR3 DNA: TGCAGCGTTTCCAGGGGGGAGAGGCAGCCCCAGCATTTT
CDR3 protein: CSVSRGERQPQHF

D gene: TRBD2
clone size: once
J gene: TRBJ2-1
CDR3 length: 14
V gene: TRBV7-3
CDR3 DNA: TGTGCCAGCAGCCCGGGACTAGCGTCCCATGAGCAGTTCTTC
CDR3 protein: CASSPGLASHEQFF

D gene: TRBD1
clone size: .
J gene: TRBJ1-2
CDR3 length: 14
V gene: TRBV7-2
CDR3 DNA: TGTGCCAGCAGCTTGGGGACAGGTGCGAGTGGCTACACCTTC
CDR3 protein: CASSLGTGASGYTF

D gene: TRBD2
clone size: .
J gene: TRBJ2-1
CDR3 length: 19
V gene: TRBV7-9
CDR3 DNA: TGTGCCAGCAGTCCTAGGACTAGCGGGAGGGTAAATCTTTACAATGAGCAGTTCTTC
CDR3 protein: CASSPRTSGRVNLYNEQFF